The 4 T cell receptor beta chains below all came from one sample that was sequenced in a study of cytomegalovirus exposure and HLA in healthy donors. Researchers ran the PCR with 60 Vbeta and 13 Jbeta primers. TCRdb's table, derived via immunoSEQ multiplex PCR, lists solely in-frame clones and lacks some. The table includes some 180,000 clones, over 80% detected once. The sequenced sample consisted of PBMCs. The receptor source for this set is a man in his forties in good health and CMV-seronegative.

This clone appeared a single time. The V gene is TRBV5-4, the J gene TRBJ2-1; TRBD2 aligns across 10 bases. The CDR3 has 15 amino acids. Trimming removed 4 bases from V and 4 bases from J; junction bases left unmatched: 5. Germline CDR1 and CDR2: SGHNT and YYREEE (reference sequence). The CDR3 nucleotides are TGTGCCAGCAGCGCTAGCGGGGGCCGTTACAATGAGCAGTTCTTC. Protein product: CASSASGGRYNEQFF.

This chain joins TRBV19 and TRBJ1-1, with D unclear. The CDR3 sequence is 14 residues long. V was trimmed by 10 bases and J by 1 base, leaving 16 bases between them. Germline V gene data show CDR1 as LNHDA and CDR2 as SQIVND (reference sequence). CDR3 sequence (DNA): TGTGCCACCGCTGGCGGCCCGGCGAACACTGAAGCTTTCTTT. Amino acids: CATAGGPANTEAFF.

Comment on this clone: One junction end disagrees with the germline gene, perhaps due to a read error. The rearrangement joins TRBV7-7 to TRBJ1-3; 8 positions agree with TRBD1. CDR1 is SSHAT and CDR2 is FNYEAQ in the germline V gene (reference sequence). The CDR3 consists of 15 residues. CDR3 sequence: CASSLNRGSGNTIYF. DNA for the CDR3: TGTGCTAGCAGCTTAAACAGGGGGTCTGGAAACACCATATATTTT.

The V gene is TRBV28, the J gene TRBJ2-1, with 7 bases fitting TRBD1. The CDR3 runs 15 residues. CDR1 and CDR2 from the germline V gene are MDHEN and SYDVKM. V shed 6 bases, J shed 8 bases, and the junction held 13 bases outside the gene matches. CDR3 sequence reads: CASRPSTGTAYEQFF. The CDR3 DNA reads as TGTGCCAGCAGGCCATCAACCGGGACAGCATATGAGCAGTTCTTC.